The T cell receptor beta chain described here comes from a study of cytomegalovirus exposure and HLA in healthy donors. The CDR3 runs to 14 residues. V gave up 5 bases and J gave up 3 bases; unmatched junction bases: 4. CDR1 and CDR2 from the germline V gene are SGHRS and YFSETQ. Note on this clone: Its antigen is as yet unknown.

Both 60 Vbeta primers and 13 Jbeta primers went into the PCR. Here immunoSEQ multiplex PCR was the method, and the copy in TCRdb shows in-frame clones only, minus some. This repertoire shows around 190,000 clones, around 90% found once; its top ten account for about 1%. Regarding the study as a whole: A later analysis found TCR association rates differed by HLA locus, highest for DRB1 and lowest for HLA-C.

The clonotype comes from a boy aged 2 to 9 in good health and CMV-seronegative. J is TRBJ2-7 and V is TRBV5-1, with 11 bases fitting TRBD2. The specimen was PBMCs. The CDR3 region has the DNA TGCGCCAGCAGATCGGGACTAGCGGTCTACGAGCAGTACTTC. Translated, it gives CASRSGLAVYEQYF.